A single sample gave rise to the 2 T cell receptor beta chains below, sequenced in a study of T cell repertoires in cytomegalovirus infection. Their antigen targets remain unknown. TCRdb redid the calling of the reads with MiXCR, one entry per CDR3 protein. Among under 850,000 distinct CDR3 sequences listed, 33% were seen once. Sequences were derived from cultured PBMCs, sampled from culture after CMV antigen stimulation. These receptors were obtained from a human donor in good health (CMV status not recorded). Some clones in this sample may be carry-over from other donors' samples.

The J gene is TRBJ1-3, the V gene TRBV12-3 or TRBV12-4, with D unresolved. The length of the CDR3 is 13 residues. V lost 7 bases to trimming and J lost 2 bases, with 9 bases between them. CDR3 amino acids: CASMWGPGNTIYF. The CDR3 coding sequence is TGTGCCAGCATGTGGGGTCCTGGAAACACCATATATTTT.

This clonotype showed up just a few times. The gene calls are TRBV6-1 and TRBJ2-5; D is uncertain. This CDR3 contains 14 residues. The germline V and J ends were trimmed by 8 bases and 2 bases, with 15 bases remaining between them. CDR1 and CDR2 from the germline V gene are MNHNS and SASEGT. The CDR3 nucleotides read TGTGCCAGCTCGGCATGGAACGAGCAAGAGACCCAGTACTTC. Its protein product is CASSAWNEQETQYF.